This T cell receptor beta chain was retrieved from a study of T cells in Graves' hyperthyroidism and ophthalmopathy. About the research overall: Once the initial diagnosis was made, peripheral blood was obtained before any treatment.

This clonotype came up a few times. The CDR3 regions of TCR beta were amplified from RNA transcripts. The HTBI primer set drove a first-round RT-PCR of the TCR CDR3. Using its own MiXCR run on the multiplex PCR reads, TCRdb lists one record per CDR3 protein. The table includes under 400,000 distinct CDR3 sequences, under 15% detected once. Germline-derived CDR1 and CDR2 are MNHEY and SMNVEV (reference sequence). The ends were cut back, 1 base at V and 5 bases at J, with 11 bases in the middle. The CDR3 has 15 amino acids. The clonotype originates from a woman younger than 35 with Graves' hyperthyroidism. The rearrangement joins TRBV27 to TRBJ1-4; D gene uncertain. The sequenced sample was blood. The CDR3 loop is CASSLFMGFNEKLFF. Here the CDR3 DNA reads TGTGCCAGCAGTTTATTCATGGGTTTCAATGAAAAACTGTTTTTT.